Each of the 20 T cell receptor beta chains below was sequenced from the same sample in a study of T-cell reconstitution after alpha-beta-depleted transplantation in children. Using unique molecular identifiers, the investigators prepared the TCRbeta library. TCRdb recomputed calls from the PCR reads with MiXCR, one row per CDR3 protein. The data contain fewer than 700,000 distinct CDR3 sequences, under 30% of them seen just once; the ten biggest clones take up around 14%. Material: PBMCs, mostly from graft donor cells, obtained 360 days after TCRalphabeta/CD19-depleted stem cell transplant. These receptors were taken from a boy in the first two years of life who had a stem cell transplant for acute myeloid leukemia, so the T cells may come from the graft donor.

The V call is TRBV3-1, the J call TRBJ2-3; 14 nucleotides line up with TRBD2. CDR1 is LGHDT and CDR2 is YNNKEL in the germline V gene (reference sequence). CDR3 size: 20 residues. Trimming removed 0 bases from V and 1 base from J; junction bases left unmatched: 9. CDR3 region: CASSQETSGGARVRTDTQYF. The CDR3 DNA reads as TGTGCCAGCAGCCAAGAGACTAGCGGGGGGGCTCGTGTTCGCACAGATACGCAGTATTTT.

This clonotype was detected ten times or more. V usage is TRBV25-1 and J usage is TRBJ2-2; possible D gene TRBD2, 6 bases. Trimming cost V 3 bases and J 0 bases, with 11 bases left between them. CDR3 size: 16 residues. Germline V gene lookup returns CDR1 MGHDK and CDR2 SYGVNS. The CDR3 sequence: CASSDAGMPNTGELFF. The CDR3 bases are TGTGCCAGCAGTGACGCGGGGATGCCGAACACCGGGGAGCTGTTTTTT.

This clonotype was seen ten or more times. The chain joins TRBV5-1 to TRBJ2-7, with 7 positions matching TRBD2. Germline CDR1 and CDR2: SGHRS and YFSETQ. The V and J ends lost 3 bases and 0 bases, in that order; junction bases with no gene match: 9. There are 16 residues in the CDR3. The CDR3 loop reads CASSWGGGKSSYEQYF. DNA for the CDR3: TGCGCCAGCAGCTGGGGCGGGGGAAAATCCTCCTACGAGCAGTACTTC.

A single count supports this clonotype. The chain carries TRBV28 and TRBJ2-2, with 8 bases identical to TRBD2. The CDR3 is 16 amino acids. The V gene's germline CDR1 is MDHEN and CDR2 SYDVKM. V shed 10 bases and J 0 bases; nucleotides not matched to a gene: 10. The CDR3 sequence is CAMGPGGVTNTGELFF. The CDR3 DNA is TGTGCCATGGGCCCCGGGGGGGTCACGAACACCGGGGAGCTGTTTTTT. Based on the CDR3 plus reference TRBV28 and TRBJ2-2, the full variable domain is DVKVTQSSRYLVKRTGEKVFLECVQDMDHENMFWYRQDPGLGLRLIYFSYDVKMKEKGDIPEGYSVSREKKERFSLILESASTNQTSMYLCAMGPGGVTNTGELFFGEGSRLTVL.

V is TRBV23-1 and J is TRBJ2-7, with D unclear. TRBV23-1 belongs to the ORF category, with a function that is uncertain. V was clipped by 3 bases and J by 0 bases, with 9 bases between them. The CDR3 sequence is 14 residues long. CDR3 nucleotide sequence: TGCGCCAGCAGTCAGGGGTCGGGCTCCTACGAGCAGTACGTC. Its protein is CASSQGSGSYEQYV.

The V gene is TRBV7-6, the J gene TRBJ2-7, with TRBD1 identical over 11 bases. After removal of 4 bases from V and 4 bases from J, the junction contained 9 bases not matched to a gene. The CDR3 totals 16 residues. Germline loops: CDR1 SGHVS, CDR2 FNYEAQ. This CDR3 reads CASSSRPGQGGYEQYF. In DNA, the CDR3 is TGTGCCAGCAGCTCAAGACCGGGACAGGGGGGTTACGAGCAGTACTTC.

This chain joins TRBV3-1 and TRBJ2-3; D perhaps matches TRBD2 (5 bases). The germline CDR1 and CDR2 sequences are LGHDT and YNNKEL (reference sequence). The CDR3 is 16 amino acids. Trimming left V 1 base short and J 0 bases short, with 11 bases between. The chain's CDR3 is CASSQVNGLSTDTQYF. The CDR3 DNA follows: TGTGCCAGCAGCCAAGTGAACGGACTTAGCACAGATACGCAGTATTTT.

The V call is TRBV12-3 or TRBV12-4, the J call TRBJ2-1, with D maybe TRBD1 (6 bases). Trimming took 7 bases from V and 0 from J, leaving 16 bases between them. The CDR3 sequence is 16 residues long. In nucleotides, the CDR3 is TGTGCCAGCACTTCCAGGGACATACACTCCTACAATGAGCAGTTCTTC. Its translation is CASTSRDIHSYNEQFF.

The chain is built from TRBV6-2 or TRBV6-3 and TRBJ2-7; 10 bases align to TRBD1. The CDR3 has 14 residues. V was pared by 6 bases and J by 5 bases, with 7 bases of the junction left unmatched. Germline lookup yields CDR1 MNHEY and CDR2 SVGEGT. CDR3 nucleotide sequence: TGTGCCAGCAGCCTCGGACAGGGGGACCACGAGCAGTACTTC. The encoded protein is CASSLGQGDHEQYF.

This clonotype was observed at least ten times. This chain joins TRBV29-1 and TRBJ2-2; no clear D gene. There are 11 residues in the CDR3. Trimming took off 6 bases at V and 3 bases at J, with 5 bases between the two ends. In germline, CDR1 is SQVTM, CDR2 ANQGSEA. CDR3 residues: CSVVYTGELFF. CDR3 sequence (DNA): TGCAGCGTAGTCTACACCGGGGAGCTGTTTTTT.

This chain links TRBV20-1 with TRBJ2-7, with 8 bases identical to TRBD1. Per germline, CDR1 DFQATT and CDR2 SNEGSKA (reference sequence). The CDR3 spans 14 residues. With V trimmed by 1 base and J by 2 bases, 4 bases remained unmatched. CDR3 amino acids: CSARVSRGPYEQYV. The CDR3 nucleotides are TGCAGTGCTAGAGTGTCCAGGGGGCCCTACGAGCAGTACGTC.

A few counts support this clonotype. The genes are TRBV12-3 or TRBV12-4 and TRBJ2-7; D gene unclear. The ends were cut back, 4 bases at V and 2 bases at J, with 9 bases in the middle. The CDR3 has 13 residues. The CDR3 is CASSSPITYEQYF. CDR3 DNA: TGTGCCAGCAGTTCCCCCATCACCTACGAGCAGTACTTC.

The J gene is TRBJ1-2, the V gene TRBV4-3; TRBD1 agrees at 7 bases. The CDR3 sequence is 16 residues long. CDR1 and CDR2 from the germline V gene are LGHNA and YSLEER. Unmatched junction bases numbered 11, after V lost 0 bases and J lost 7 bases. The CDR3 DNA reads as TGCGCCAGCAGCCAAGATCGGGACAGCCGGGCTAGTGGCTACACCTTC. Residues: CASSQDRDSRASGYTF.

This clonotype was seen a few times. The J gene is TRBJ2-7, the V gene TRBV27; D may match TRBD1 or TRBD2 (5 bases each). V was clipped by 10 bases and J by 7 bases, with 20 bases between them. The CDR3 is made up of 13 amino acids. Per the germline V gene, CDR1 is MNHEY and CDR2 is SMNVEV (reference sequence). The CDR3 loop reads CATGDGESREQYV. As DNA, the CDR3 is TGTGCCACCGGGGACGGGGAGTCGAGGGAGCAGTACGTC.

The V call is TRBV20-1, the J call TRBJ2-2; D is unclear. The CDR3 has 12 amino acids. The germline V and J ends were trimmed by 6 bases and 3 bases, with 8 bases remaining between them. Germline CDR1 DFQATT, CDR2 SNEGSKA (reference sequence). In DNA, the CDR3 is TGCAGTGCCTCCACAGACACCGGGGAGCTGTTTTTT. Translated, it gives CSASTDTGELFF.

This rearrangement joins TRBV6-2 or TRBV6-3 to TRBJ2-2; TRBD2 matches at 7 bases. The V gene end was trimmed by 0 bases and the J gene end by 3 bases; junction bases not matched to a gene: 7. From germline, CDR1 is MNHEY and CDR2 SVGEGT. This CDR3 contains 17 residues. Here the CDR3 reads CASSYSITLADTGELFF. In DNA form, the CDR3 reads TGTGCCAGCAGTTACTCGATAACGCTAGCGGACACCGGGGAGCTGTTTTTT.

CDR3 loop: CASSLLASGLAGVIQPQHF. As DNA, the CDR3 is TGTGCCAGCAGTTTATTGGCCTCGGGATTGGCAGGGGTAATTCAGCCCCAGCATTTT. V and J are TRBV28 and TRBJ1-5, with D possibly matching TRBD1 (6 bases). Germline-derived CDR1 and CDR2 are MDHEN and SYDVKM. Trimming shortened V by 1 base and J by 6 bases, and 25 bases separated the two germline ends. The length of the CDR3 is 19 residues.

The chain links TRBV18 to TRBJ1-1; D remains ambiguous. V gave up 8 bases and J gave up 1 base, with 17 bases separating them. The germline V gene has CDR1 KGHSH and CDR2 LQKENI. This CDR3 has 15 amino acids. This chain's CDR3 is CASSHLGPPNTEAFF. CDR3 bases: TGTGCCAGCAGCCACCTCGGGCCTCCGAACACTGAAGCTTTCTTT.

The sample holds many counts of this clonotype. The V gene is TRBV29-1, the J gene TRBJ2-7, with D perhaps given as TRBD1 or TRBD2 (6 bases each). Trimming cost V 4 bases and J 5 bases, with 9 bases left between them. The germline V gene encodes CDR1 SQVTM and CDR2 ANQGSEA. The CDR3 is 11 amino acids. DNA for the CDR3: TGCAGCGTTGGGGGGGCGAACGAGCAGTACTTC. Its protein product is CSVGGANEQYF.

This clonotype was counted at least ten times. This chain connects TRBV5-6 to TRBJ2-1, with D tentatively TRBD1 or TRBD2 (5 bases each). The CDR3 totals 13 residues. Germline CDR1 is SGHDT and CDR2 is YYEEEE. Trimming removed 7 bases from V and 4 bases from J, with 12 bases in between. DNA for the CDR3: TGTGCCAGCCTAGAGGGGAGTTACAATGAGCAGTTCTTC. Translating gives CASLEGSYNEQFF.